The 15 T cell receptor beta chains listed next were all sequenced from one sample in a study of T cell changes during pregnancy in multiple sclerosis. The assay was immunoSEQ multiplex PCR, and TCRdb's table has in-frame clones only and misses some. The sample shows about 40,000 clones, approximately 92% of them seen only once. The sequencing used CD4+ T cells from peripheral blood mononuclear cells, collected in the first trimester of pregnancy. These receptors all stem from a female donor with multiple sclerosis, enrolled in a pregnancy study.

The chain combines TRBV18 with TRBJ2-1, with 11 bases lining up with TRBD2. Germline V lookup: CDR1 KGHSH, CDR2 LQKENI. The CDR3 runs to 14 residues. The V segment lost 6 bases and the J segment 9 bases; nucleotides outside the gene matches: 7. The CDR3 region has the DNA TGTGCCAGCTCGGTTAGCGGGAGGGCCGGTGAGCAGTTCTTC. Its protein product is CASSVSGRAGEQFF.

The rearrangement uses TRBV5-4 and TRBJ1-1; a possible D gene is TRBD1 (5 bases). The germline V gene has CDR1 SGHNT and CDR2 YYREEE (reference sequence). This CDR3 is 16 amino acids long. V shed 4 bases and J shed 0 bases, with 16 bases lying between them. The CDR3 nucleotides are TGTGCCAGCAGCCCGGGGGGGTCTATTTTGAACACTGAAGCTTTCTTT. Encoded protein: CASSPGGSILNTEAFF. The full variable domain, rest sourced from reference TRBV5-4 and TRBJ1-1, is ETGVTQSPTHLIKTRGQQVTLRCSSQSGHNTVSWYQQALGQGPQFIFQYYREEENGRGNFPPRFSGLQFPNYSSELNVNALELDDSALYLCASSPGGSILNTEAFFGQGTRLTVV.

The CDR3 DNA reads TGCGCCAGCAGCTTGGCCGCGGGGGAAGGCGAGCAGTTCTTC. Translation: CASSLAAGEGEQFF. The chain has TRBV5-1 and TRBJ2-1; TRBD2 agrees at 7 bases. The CDR3 runs to 14 residues. J gave up 10 bases and V 0 bases, and 7 bases lay outside the gene matches. Looked up from germline, CDR1 is SGHRS and CDR2 is YFSETQ.

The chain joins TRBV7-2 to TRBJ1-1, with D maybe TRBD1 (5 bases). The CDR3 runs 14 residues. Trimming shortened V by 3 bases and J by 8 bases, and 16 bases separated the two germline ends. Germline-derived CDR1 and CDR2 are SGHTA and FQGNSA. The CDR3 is CASSLGGAGSEAFF. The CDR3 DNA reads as TGTGCCAGCAGCTTGGGGGGTGCGGGATCCGAAGCTTTCTTT.

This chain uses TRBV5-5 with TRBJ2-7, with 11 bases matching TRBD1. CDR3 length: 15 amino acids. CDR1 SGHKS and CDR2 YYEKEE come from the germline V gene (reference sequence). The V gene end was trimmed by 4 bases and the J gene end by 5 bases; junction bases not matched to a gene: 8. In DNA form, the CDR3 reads TGTGCCAGCAGCCGGGACAGGGGGGGGCCCAACGAGCAGTACTTC. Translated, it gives CASSRDRGGPNEQYF.

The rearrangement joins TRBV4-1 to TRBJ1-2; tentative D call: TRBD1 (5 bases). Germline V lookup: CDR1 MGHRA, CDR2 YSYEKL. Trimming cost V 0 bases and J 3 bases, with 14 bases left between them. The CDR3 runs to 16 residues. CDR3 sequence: CASSQDLGQGYYGYTF. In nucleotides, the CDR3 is TGCGCCAGCAGCCAAGATCTGGGGCAGGGATACTATGGCTACACCTTC.

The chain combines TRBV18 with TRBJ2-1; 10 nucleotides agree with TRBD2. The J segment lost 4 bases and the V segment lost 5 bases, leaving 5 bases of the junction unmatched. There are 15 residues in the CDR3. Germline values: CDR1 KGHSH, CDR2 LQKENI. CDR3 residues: CASSTTSGIYNEQFF. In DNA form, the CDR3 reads TGTGCCAGCTCAACAACTAGCGGGATTTACAATGAGCAGTTCTTC.

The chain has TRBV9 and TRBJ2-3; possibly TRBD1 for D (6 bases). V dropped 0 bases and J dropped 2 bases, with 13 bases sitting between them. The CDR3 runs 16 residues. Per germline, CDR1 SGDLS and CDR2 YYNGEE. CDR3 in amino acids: CASSVDRAGLTDTQYF. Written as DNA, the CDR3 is TGTGCCAGCAGCGTAGACAGGGCAGGGCTCACAGATACGCAGTATTTT. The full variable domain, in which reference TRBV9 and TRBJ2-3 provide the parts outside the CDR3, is DSGVTQTPKHLITATGQRVTLRCSPRSGDLSVYWYQQSLDQGLQFLIQYYNGEERAKGNILERFSAQQFPDLHSELNLSSLELGDSALYFCASSVDRAGLTDTQYFGPGTRLTVL.

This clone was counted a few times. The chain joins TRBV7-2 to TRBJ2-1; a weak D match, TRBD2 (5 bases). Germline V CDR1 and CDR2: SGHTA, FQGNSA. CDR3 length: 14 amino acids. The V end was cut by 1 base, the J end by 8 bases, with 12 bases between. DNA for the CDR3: TGTGCCAGCAGCTTAGTGGGAGAGTTTTATGAGCAGTTCTTC. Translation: CASSLVGEFYEQFF.

CDR3 nucleotides: TGTGCCAGCAGCTGGGGACTAGCGGGAGCGTTTCCCTACAATGAGCAGTTCTTC. Amino acids: CASSWGLAGAFPYNEQFF. The V and J genes are TRBV5-4 and TRBJ2-1, with 14 bases identical to TRBD2. CDR1 and CDR2 from the germline V gene are SGHNT and YYREEE (reference sequence). Germline trimming cut 3 bases from V and 2 bases from J; bases unmatched to any gene: 7. The CDR3 contains 18 residues.

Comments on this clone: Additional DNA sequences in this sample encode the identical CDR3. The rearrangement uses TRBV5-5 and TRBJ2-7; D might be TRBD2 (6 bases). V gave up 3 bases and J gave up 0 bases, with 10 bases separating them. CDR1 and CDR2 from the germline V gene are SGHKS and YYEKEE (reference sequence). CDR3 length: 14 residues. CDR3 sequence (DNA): TGTGCCAGCAGCTGGACGGGACTCTCCTACGAGCAGTACTTC. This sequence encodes CASSWTGLSYEQYF.

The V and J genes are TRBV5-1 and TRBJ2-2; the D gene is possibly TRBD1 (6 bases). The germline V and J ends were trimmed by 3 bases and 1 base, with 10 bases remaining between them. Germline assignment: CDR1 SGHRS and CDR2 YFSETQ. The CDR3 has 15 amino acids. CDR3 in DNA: TGCGCCAGCAGCTCGAAGGGGGTGAACACCGGGGAGCTGTTTTTT. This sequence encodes CASSSKGVNTGELFF.

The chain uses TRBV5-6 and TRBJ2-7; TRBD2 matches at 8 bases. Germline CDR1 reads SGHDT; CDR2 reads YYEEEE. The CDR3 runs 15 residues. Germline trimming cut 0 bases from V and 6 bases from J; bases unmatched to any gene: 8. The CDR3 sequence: CASSLGLAGLREQYF. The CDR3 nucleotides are TGTGCCAGCAGCTTGGGGCTAGCGGGTCTACGCGAGCAGTACTTC.

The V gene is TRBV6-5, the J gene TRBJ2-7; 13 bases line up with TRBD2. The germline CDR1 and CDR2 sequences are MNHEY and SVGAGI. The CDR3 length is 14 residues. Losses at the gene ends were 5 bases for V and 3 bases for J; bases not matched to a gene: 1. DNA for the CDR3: TGTGCCAGCAGTCGGACTAGCGGGAGCTACGAGCAGTACTTC. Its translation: CASSRTSGSYEQYF.

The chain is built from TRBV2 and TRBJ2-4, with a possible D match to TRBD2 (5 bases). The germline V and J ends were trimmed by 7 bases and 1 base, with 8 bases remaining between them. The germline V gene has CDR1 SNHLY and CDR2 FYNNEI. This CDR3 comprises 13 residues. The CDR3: CASTGEAKNIQYF. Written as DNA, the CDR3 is TGTGCCAGCACTGGGGAGGCCAAAAACATTCAGTACTTC.